Reported below is one TCR beta chain. The CDR3 length is 18 residues. V lost 5 bases and J 6 bases, leaving 28 bases between the germline ends. TCR beta CDR3 regions were amplified from RNA transcripts. With the HTBI primer set, the TCR CDR3 went through a first round of RT-PCR. TCRdb re-called the multiplex PCR reads through MiXCR, storing one row per CDR3 protein. The sample has roughly 510,000 distinct CDR3 sequences, less than 25% seen once; the top ten hold about a quarter. The study enrolled patients aged 18 to 65 with newly diagnosed hyperthyroidism of under 2 months' duration. This entry belongs to a study of T cells in Graves' hyperthyroidism and ophthalmopathy. Turning to the study itself: Before any treatment, at initial diagnosis, peripheral blood was collected.

The source of this sequence is a man younger than 35 with Graves' hyperthyroidism. The gene calls are TRBV12-3 or TRBV12-4 and TRBJ1-1, with D perhaps TRBD1 (5 bases). The sequenced sample was blood. CDR3 in amino acids: CASSREAGRSWGLAEAFF. The CDR3 DNA reads as TGTGCCAGCAGTCGGGAAGCGGGACGCTCCTGGGGGTTAGCTGAAGCTTTCTTT.